This passage covers 15 T cell receptor beta chains from one sample sequenced in a study of blood T cell repertoires in COVID-19. Profiled with immunoSEQ multiplex PCR; TCRdb holds only in-frame clones, not every one. In the table there are 250,000 or so clones, 70% to 90% of which are singletons. What was sequenced was PBMCs or T cells enriched from blood (not recorded which). The origin of the receptors is a man aged 30-40 years who had recovered from COVID-19.

The chain has TRBV2 and TRBJ2-1; no clear D. The CDR3 runs 14 residues. Germline V gives CDR1 SNHLY, CDR2 FYNNEI. Trimming left V 4 bases short and J 7 bases short, with 14 bases between. The DNA of the CDR3 is TGTGCCAGCAGTGGGCCTTTGACAAGAAATGAGCAGTTCTTC. Residues: CASSGPLTRNEQFF.

J is TRBJ1-1 and V is TRBV27, with D unclear. V lost 4 bases, J lost 1 base, and 10 bases lay in between. This CDR3 contains 14 residues. Germline CDR1 and CDR2: MNHEY and SMNVEV (reference sequence). CDR3 protein: CASSSSQRNTEAFF. The CDR3 bases are TGTGCCAGCAGTTCCTCACAGAGGAACACTGAAGCTTTCTTT.

The V and J genes are TRBV28 and TRBJ1-4; 8 nucleotides match TRBD1. This CDR3 is built from 15 residues. CDR1 and CDR2 from the germline V gene are MDHEN and SYDVKM. V lost 6 bases, J lost 10 bases, and 13 bases stayed unmatched. The CDR3 DNA follows: TGTGCCAGCAGGATAATAGGACAGGGATTGGTAAAACTGTTTTTT. Protein product: CASRIIGQGLVKLFF.

V and J are TRBV4-1 and TRBJ2-3, with D unclear. Trimming pared 4 bases from V and 2 bases from J, leaving 7 bases between. Germline V gene data show CDR1 as MGHRA and CDR2 as YSYEKL. The CDR3 totals 13 residues. The CDR3 here is CASSLRYTDTQYF. The CDR3 DNA reads TGCGCCAGCAGCCTTCGTTACACAGATACGCAGTATTTT.

Only one count was recorded for this clone. The rearrangement links TRBV29-1 to TRBJ2-7; TRBD1 matches 7 bases. CDR1 SQVTM and CDR2 ANQGSEA come from the germline V gene. After removal of 7 bases from V and 4 bases from J, the junction contained 10 bases not matched to a gene. This CDR3 comprises 13 residues. CDR3 DNA: TGCAGCGGCGCACAGGGGTTCGAATACGAGCAGTACTTC. The encoded protein is CSGAQGFEYEQYF.

The chain uses TRBV10-3 and TRBJ2-7, with D possibly being TRBD1 (5 bases). There are 14 residues in the CDR3. V was cut by 5 bases and J by 6 bases, with 17 bases left in between. In germline, CDR1 is ENHRY, CDR2 SYGVKD. CDR3 protein: CAISRQLGQGEQYF. The CDR3 DNA sequence: TGTGCCATCAGTCGACAGTTGGGTCAGGGCGAGCAGTACTTC.

V and J are TRBV11-2 and TRBJ2-3; perhaps TRBD1 as D (6 bases). Germline V gives CDR1 SGHAT, CDR2 FQNNGV. V shed 0 bases and J shed 0 bases, with 19 bases lying between them. The CDR3 has 19 amino acids. CDR3 residues: CASSLDGTQGQGSTDTQYF. In DNA form, the CDR3 reads TGTGCCAGCAGCTTAGATGGAACCCAGGGGCAAGGAAGCACAGATACGCAGTATTTT.

J is TRBJ1-1 and V is TRBV2, with D possibly matching TRBD1 (5 bases). Trimming stripped 5 bases from V and 1 base from J, with 8 bases between. CDR1 is SNHLY, CDR2 FYNNEI, per germline. CDR3 length: 13 amino acids. DNA of the CDR3: TGTGCCAGCAGTACACAGGAGAACACTGAAGCTTTCTTT. This codes for CASSTQENTEAFF.

The rearrangement links TRBV7-2 to TRBJ2-3; 13 nucleotides match TRBD2. CDR3 size: 17 residues. CDR1 and CDR2 (germline): SGHTA, FQGNSA. V shed 5 bases and J 2 bases; nucleotides not matched to a gene: 7. The CDR3 nucleotides are TGTGCCAGCAGCCCAACTAGCGGGGGGGATATCACAGATACGCAGTATTTT. Its protein is CASSPTSGGDITDTQYF.

This clone was observed a single time. This sequence joins TRBV7-9 and TRBJ1-1; 10 positions agree with TRBD1. V gave up 5 bases and J gave up 1 base; unmatched junction bases: 4. The CDR3 runs 15 residues. Germline CDR1 is SEHNR and CDR2 is FQNEAQ (reference sequence). CDR3 region: CASSRRQGANTEAFF. CDR3 bases: TGTGCCAGCAGCAGACGACAGGGGGCGAACACTGAAGCTTTCTTT. The variable domain in full, with the rest retrieved from reference TRBV7-9 and TRBJ1-1, is DTGVSQNPRHKITKRGQNVTFRCDPISEHNRLYWYRQTLGQGPEFLTYFQNEAQLEKSRLLSDRFSAERPKGSFSTLEIQRTEQGDSAMYLCASSRRQGANTEAFFGQGTRLTVV.

The chain carries TRBV5-4 and TRBJ2-5; TRBD2 aligns across 9 bases. The germline CDR1 and CDR2 sequences are SGHNT and YYREEE (reference sequence). The trim removed 4 bases at V and 5 bases at J, leaving 15 bases unmatched. The CDR3 runs 17 residues. In DNA form, the CDR3 reads TGTGCCAGCAGCAAACCGTCAAGCGGGGGGCGTACGGAGACCCAGTACTTC. Translated: CASSKPSSGGRTETQYF.

The chain carries TRBV5-6 and TRBJ2-3, with TRBD2 matching 10 bases. Germline lookup yields CDR1 SGHDT and CDR2 YYEEEE. After removal of 5 bases from V and 1 base from J, the junction contained 4 bases not matched to a gene. CDR3 size: 15 residues. CDR3 in DNA: TGTGCCAGCAGTTTGAGCGGGGGGGGCACAGATACGCAGTATTTT. It specifies CASSLSGGGTDTQYF.

The chain combines TRBV30 with TRBJ1-2; possibly TRBD1 for D (5 bases). There are 15 residues in the CDR3. Germline V gene lookup returns CDR1 GTSNPN and CDR2 SVGIG (reference sequence). Trimming stripped 0 bases from V and 8 bases from J, with 19 bases between. The CDR3 sequence: CAWSVLRRGSWGYTF. The CDR3 coding sequence is TGTGCCTGGAGTGTACTAAGGAGGGGATCGTGGGGCTACACCTTC.

The rearrangement uses TRBV6-5 and TRBJ1-5; 9 nucleotides align to TRBD1. The ends lost 6 bases at V and 3 bases at J; junction bases unmatched: 6. This CDR3 contains 15 residues. The germline CDR1 and CDR2 sequences are MNHEY and SVGAGI. CDR3 region: CASSRDRVVNQPQHF. As DNA, the CDR3 is TGTGCCAGCAGCCGGGACAGGGTGGTCAATCAGCCCCAGCATTTT.

J is TRBJ2-3 and V is TRBV29-1; D ambiguous. Trimming stripped 4 bases from V and 1 base from J, with 12 bases between. The CDR3 contains 14 residues. The germline CDR1 and CDR2 sequences are SQVTM and ANQGSEA. CDR3 amino acids: CSVGLGVGTDTQYF. In nucleotides, the CDR3 is TGCAGCGTTGGGTTGGGCGTAGGCACAGATACGCAGTATTTT.